The present T cell receptor (beta chain) was sequenced within a study of T cells in localized non-small cell lung cancer. General study points: Sequencing covered just one tumor region, so heterogeneity cannot be ruled out. Uninvolved adjacent lung had the highest recorded T cell clonality, with tumor below it.

As to this clone: Its specificity is not known.

CDR3 length: 14 residues. The germline gives CDR1 SGHRS, CDR2 YFSETQ. Between the trimmed V and J ends, which lost 6 bases and 7 bases, there was a span of 14 bases. TCRdb keeps only in-frame clones here, not all; method: immunoSEQ multiplex PCR. The sample shows some 10,000 clones, roughly nine tenths of them seen only once. The chain carries TRBV5-1 and TRBJ1-6; D unresolved. This TCR came from a male donor older than 55 with stage III lung adenocarcinoma. Sequenced material: peripheral blood, taken before any cancer treatment. CDR3 protein: CASKQGGGNSPLHF. The CDR3, as DNA: TGCGCCAGCAAACAAGGAGGTGGGAATTCACCCCTCCACTTT. The variable domain in full, completed from reference TRBV5-1 and TRBJ1-6, reads KAGVTQTPRYLIKTRGQQVTLSCSPISGHRSVSWYQQTPGQGLQFLFEYFSETQRNKGNFPGRFSGRQFSNSRSEMNVSTLELGDSALYLCASKQGGGNSPLHFGNGTRLTVT.